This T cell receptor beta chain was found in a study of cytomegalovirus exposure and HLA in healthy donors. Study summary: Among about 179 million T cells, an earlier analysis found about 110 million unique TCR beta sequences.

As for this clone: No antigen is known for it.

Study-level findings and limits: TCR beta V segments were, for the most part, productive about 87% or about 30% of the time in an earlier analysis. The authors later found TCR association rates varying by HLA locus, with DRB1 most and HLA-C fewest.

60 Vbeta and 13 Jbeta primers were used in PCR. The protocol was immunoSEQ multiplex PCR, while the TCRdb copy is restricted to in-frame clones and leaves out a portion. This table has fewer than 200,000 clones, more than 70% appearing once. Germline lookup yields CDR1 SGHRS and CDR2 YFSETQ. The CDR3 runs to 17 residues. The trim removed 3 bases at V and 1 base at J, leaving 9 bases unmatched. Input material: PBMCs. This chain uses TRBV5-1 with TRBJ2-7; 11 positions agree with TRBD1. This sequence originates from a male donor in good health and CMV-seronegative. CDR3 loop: CASSYSLGQGASYEQYF. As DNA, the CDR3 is TGCGCCAGCAGCTATTCCCTTGGACAGGGGGCTTCCTACGAGCAGTACTTC.